These T cell receptor beta chains were read from a single sample in a study of shared clonotypes between healthy human individuals. Generated by immunoSEQ multiplex PCR, the TCRdb table keeps only in-frame clones and is missing some. The data hold some 2 million clones, with 85% to 95% observed a single time. The sequencing sample was made of naive CD4+ T cells sorted from blood. Receptors originate from a man aged 18 to 29 in good health. CDR3s include the opening cysteine and the closing phenylalanine or tryptophan. D genes are given only for firm matches. The size entry is marked missing in some rows and otherwise reads once, few, many or a size class.

D gene: .; J gene: TRBJ2-3; V gene: TRBV5-4; clone size: .; CDR3 protein: CASSLLINRQIRGRTDTQYF; CDR3 DNA: TGTGCCAGCAGCCTCCTGATCAATAGACAGATACGGGGACGGACAGATACGCAGTATTTT
D gene: .; J gene: TRBJ2-7; V gene: TRBV18; clone size: .; CDR3 protein: CASSPSSAYEQYF; CDR3 DNA: TGTGCCAGCTCACCATCCAGCGCTTACGAGCAGTACTTC
D gene: TRBD2; J gene: TRBJ2-3; V gene: TRBV5-1; clone size: .; CDR3 protein: CASSRAGETDTQYF; CDR3 DNA: TGCGCCAGCAGTCGAGCGGGAGAAACAGATACGCAGTATTTT
D gene: TRBD1; J gene: TRBJ1-4; V gene: TRBV27; clone size: .; CDR3 protein: CASSPGQGVREKLFF; CDR3 DNA: TGTGCCAGCAGTCCGGGACAGGGGGTACGGGAAAAACTGTTTTTT
D gene: TRBD1; J gene: TRBJ2-7; V gene: TRBV9; clone size: .; CDR3 protein: CASSGRGSKVYF; CDR3 DNA: TGTGCCAGCAGCGGCAGGGGGTCTAAGGTGTACTTC
D gene: .; J gene: TRBJ1-2; V gene: TRBV28; clone size: .; CDR3 protein: CASSFPTMGFGYTF; CDR3 DNA: TGTGCCAGCAGTTTCCCGACTATGGGATTCGGCTACACCTTC
D gene: TRBD1; J gene: TRBJ1-5; V gene: TRBV19; clone size: once; CDR3 protein: CASLRRGLDSNQPQHF; CDR3 DNA: TGTGCCAGTCTTCGCAGGGGGCTAGATAGCAATCAGCCCCAGCATTTT
D gene: .; J gene: TRBJ2-3; V gene: TRBV7-9; clone size: .; CDR3 protein: CASSLGRGNADTQYF; CDR3 DNA: TGTGCCAGCAGCTTAGGCAGGGGAAATGCAGATACGCAGTATTTT
D gene: .; J gene: TRBJ2-7; V gene: TRBV20-1; clone size: once; CDR3 protein: CSAPLVEQYF; CDR3 DNA: TGCAGTGCTCCCCTTGTGGAGCAGTACTTC
D gene: .; J gene: TRBJ1-3; V gene: TRBV28; clone size: .; CDR3 protein: CASIIQRVRGNTIYF; CDR3 DNA: TGTGCCAGCATCATACAGCGGGTACGTGGAAACACCATATATTTT
D gene: .; J gene: TRBJ2-5; V gene: TRBV5-6; clone size: few; CDR3 protein: CASSFGQVETQYF; CDR3 DNA: TGTGCCAGCAGCTTTGGTCAGGTGGAGACCCAGTACTTC
D gene: .; J gene: TRBJ1-2; V gene: TRBV30; clone size: .; CDR3 protein: CAWSVTGLGGYTF; CDR3 DNA: TGTGCCTGGAGTGTAACCGGGCTCGGGGGCTACACCTTC
D gene: .; J gene: TRBJ2-3; V gene: TRBV6-9; clone size: once; CDR3 protein: CASSYNGKGIDTQYF; CDR3 DNA: TGTGCCAGCAGTTATAACGGGAAGGGGATAGATACGCAGTATTTT
D gene: TRBD1; J gene: TRBJ2-1; V gene: TRBV6-5; clone size: .; CDR3 protein: CASSRTGELYNEQFF; CDR3 DNA: TGTGCCAGCAGCCGCACAGGGGAATTATACAATGAGCAGTTCTTC
D gene: TRBD1; J gene: TRBJ1-6; V gene: TRBV7-9; clone size: .; CDR3 protein: CASSLAGQGRRGSPLHF; CDR3 DNA: TGTGCCAGCAGCTTAGCGGGACAGGGGCGAAGAGGCTCACCCCTCCACTTT
D gene: .; J gene: TRBJ1-4; V gene: TRBV2; clone size: few; CDR3 protein: CASRTYNEKLFF; CDR3 DNA: TGTGCCAGCAGGACGTATAATGAAAAACTGTTTTTT
D gene: TRBD2; J gene: TRBJ2-5; V gene: TRBV10-3; clone size: .; CDR3 protein: CAISVGLAGDETQYF; CDR3 DNA: TGTGCCATCAGTGTCGGACTAGCGGGAGATGAGACCCAGTACTTC
D gene: TRBD1; J gene: TRBJ1-1; V gene: TRBV19; clone size: .; CDR3 protein: CASSSRTGLRKAFF; CDR3 DNA: TGTGCCAGTAGTTCGCGGACAGGTCTAAGGAAAGCTTTCTTT
D gene: TRBD1; J gene: TRBJ2-7; V gene: TRBV10-2; clone size: .; CDR3 protein: CASRGTGAHEQYF; CDR3 DNA: TGCGCCAGCAGGGGGACAGGGGCGCACGAGCAGTACTTC
D gene: TRBD1; J gene: TRBJ2-7; V gene: TRBV18; clone size: .; CDR3 protein: CASSPGQGSYEQYF; CDR3 DNA: TGTGCCAGCTCACCGGGACAGGGTTCCTACGAGCAGTACTTC
D gene: .; J gene: TRBJ1-3; V gene: TRBV6-5; clone size: .; CDR3 protein: CASTSVGNTIYF; CDR3 DNA: TGTGCCAGCACTTCAGTTGGAAACACCATATATTTT
D gene: TRBD2; J gene: TRBJ2-1; V gene: TRBV25-1; clone size: .; CDR3 protein: CASSAGLAGIDEQFF; CDR3 DNA: TGTGCCAGCAGTGCGGGACTAGCCGGGATCGATGAGCAGTTCTTC
D gene: TRBD1; J gene: TRBJ1-1; V gene: TRBV18; clone size: .; CDR3 protein: CASSQDRVNTEAFF; CDR3 DNA: TGTGCCAGCTCACAGGACAGGGTAAACACTGAAGCTTTCTTT
D gene: .; J gene: TRBJ2-5; V gene: TRBV5-1; clone size: .; CDR3 protein: CASSLGVKQETQYF; CDR3 DNA: TGCGCCAGCAGCTTAGGGGTGAAACAAGAGACCCAGTACTTC
D gene: .; J gene: TRBJ2-7; V gene: TRBV7-2; clone size: .; CDR3 protein: CASSPGIHSYEQYF; CDR3 DNA: TGTGCCAGCAGCCCCGGGATACACTCCTACGAGCAGTACTTC
D gene: .; J gene: TRBJ2-5; V gene: TRBV5-1; clone size: .; CDR3 protein: CASSAGSQETQYF; CDR3 DNA: TGCGCCAGCAGCGCCGGCAGCCAAGAGACCCAGTACTTC
D gene: .; J gene: TRBJ1-1; V gene: TRBV6-5; clone size: .; CDR3 protein: CASSYSTYPGTEAFF; CDR3 DNA: TGTGCCAGCAGTTACTCAACCTACCCGGGGACTGAAGCTTTCTTT
D gene: .; J gene: TRBJ1-2; V gene: TRBV6-1; clone size: .; CDR3 protein: CASSGILRGTNYGYTF; CDR3 DNA: TGTGCCAGCAGTGGTATATTAAGGGGGACTAACTATGGCTACACCTTC
D gene: TRBD1; J gene: TRBJ2-1; V gene: TRBV29-1; clone size: .; CDR3 protein: CSVLLDRGDEQFF; CDR3 DNA: TGCAGCGTCTTACTGGACAGGGGTGACGAGCAGTTCTTC
D gene: TRBD1; J gene: TRBJ1-5; V gene: TRBV5-6; clone size: .; CDR3 protein: CASSFYRGNQPQHF; CDR3 DNA: TGTGCCAGCAGCTTTTACAGGGGAAATCAGCCCCAGCATTTT
D gene: .; J gene: TRBJ2-2; V gene: TRBV6-1; clone size: .; CDR3 protein: CASKKEGGNTGELFF; CDR3 DNA: TGTGCCAGCAAGAAGGAGGGGGGTAACACCGGGGAGCTGTTTTTT
D gene: TRBD1; J gene: TRBJ1-2; V gene: TRBV6-1; clone size: .; CDR3 protein: CASSQGAMLSGYTF; CDR3 DNA: TGTGCCAGCAGTCAGGGGGCGATGCTAAGTGGCTACACCTTC
D gene: TRBD2; J gene: TRBJ2-7; V gene: TRBV4-1; clone size: .; CDR3 protein: CASSQEGTNAYEQYF; CDR3 DNA: TGCGCCAGCAGCCAAGAAGGGACTAACGCCTACGAGCAGTACTTC
D gene: .; J gene: TRBJ1-4; V gene: TRBV27; clone size: .; CDR3 protein: CASKQTGASEKLFF; CDR3 DNA: TGTGCCAGCAAGCAAACGGGGGCTAGTGAAAAACTGTTTTTT
D gene: TRBD2; J gene: TRBJ2-5; V gene: TRBV10-3; clone size: once; CDR3 protein: CAISASTSSIQETQYF; CDR3 DNA: TGTGCCATCAGTGCGTCGACTAGCTCAATTCAAGAGACCCAGTACTTC
D gene: .; J gene: TRBJ2-3; V gene: TRBV7-9; clone size: once; CDR3 protein: CASSHEDTQYF; CDR3 DNA: TGTGCCAGCAGCCACGAGGATACGCAGTATTTT
D gene: TRBD2; J gene: TRBJ2-5; V gene: TRBV5-1; clone size: .; CDR3 protein: CASSPSKTSGVQETQYF; CDR3 DNA: TGCGCCAGCAGCCCCTCCAAGACTAGCGGGGTTCAAGAGACCCAGTACTTC
D gene: TRBD2; J gene: TRBJ2-1; V gene: TRBV6-1; clone size: .; CDR3 protein: CASCGRAGEQFF; CDR3 DNA: TGTGCCAGTTGCGGGAGGGCCGGTGAGCAGTTCTTC
D gene: .; J gene: TRBJ2-6; V gene: TRBV6-1; clone size: .; CDR3 protein: CASSESGTGANVLTF; CDR3 DNA: TGTGCCAGCAGTGAAAGTGGGACTGGGGCCAACGTCCTGACTTTC
D gene: .; J gene: TRBJ2-6; V gene: TRBV29-1; clone size: .; CDR3 protein: CSVGQLSSGANVLTF; CDR3 DNA: TGCAGCGTTGGACAACTCAGCTCTGGGGCCAACGTCCTGACTTTC
D gene: TRBD1; J gene: TRBJ2-7; V gene: TRBV5-1; clone size: .; CDR3 protein: CASSLGPGTGTYEQYF; CDR3 DNA: TGCGCCAGCAGCTTGGGGCCCGGGACAGGGACCTACGAGCAGTACTTC
D gene: .; J gene: TRBJ1-4; V gene: TRBV7-2; clone size: .; CDR3 protein: CASSLGREGEKLFF; CDR3 DNA: TGTGCCAGCAGCTTAGGCAGGGAGGGGGAAAAACTGTTTTTT
D gene: .; J gene: TRBJ2-6; V gene: TRBV5-1; clone size: .; CDR3 protein: CASSSGAASGANVLTF; CDR3 DNA: TGCGCCAGCAGCTCGGGGGCAGCCTCTGGGGCCAACGTCCTGACTTTC
D gene: .; J gene: TRBJ1-1; V gene: TRBV28; clone size: .; CDR3 protein: CASSLGGLMNTEAFF; CDR3 DNA: TGTGCCAGCAGTTTAGGCGGATTAATGAACACTGAAGCTTTCTTT
D gene: .; J gene: TRBJ1-1; V gene: TRBV30; clone size: .; CDR3 protein: CAWSVRRDTEAFF; CDR3 DNA: TGTGCCTGGAGTGTCAGGCGCGACACTGAAGCTTTCTTT
D gene: .; J gene: TRBJ2-5; V gene: TRBV5-5; clone size: few; CDR3 protein: CASSSTGEKETQYF; CDR3 DNA: TGTGCCAGCAGCTCCACAGGAGAGAAAGAGACCCAGTACTTC
D gene: TRBD2; J gene: TRBJ2-7; V gene: TRBV6-1; clone size: .; CDR3 protein: CASSEAGGTYEQYF; CDR3 DNA: TGTGCCAGCAGTGAAGCGGGGGGGACCTACGAGCAGTACTTC
D gene: TRBD1; J gene: TRBJ1-4; V gene: TRBV9; clone size: .; CDR3 protein: CASSAAGTGGGYEKLFF; CDR3 DNA: TGTGCCAGCAGCGCCGCCGGGACAGGGGGTGGCTATGAAAAACTGTTTTTT
D gene: TRBD1; J gene: TRBJ1-5; V gene: TRBV2; clone size: once; CDR3 protein: CASSRQGFLGGPQHF; CDR3 DNA: TGTGCCAGCAGCCGACAGGGGTTTCTGGGTGGGCCCCAGCATTTT
D gene: .; J gene: TRBJ2-3; V gene: TRBV11-3; clone size: .; CDR3 protein: CASSLQGSDTQYF; CDR3 DNA: TGTGCCAGCAGCTTACAGGGCTCAGATACGCAGTATTTT